This is a list of T cell receptor beta chains from one sample in a study of T cell repertoires in cytomegalovirus infection. TCRdb ran MiXCR on the reads and lists one entry per CDR3 protein. The sample includes some 440,000 distinct CDR3 sequences, approximately 31% of them seen just once. Sequenced: PBMCs. These receptors all come from a human donor in good health (CMV status not recorded). Some clones in this sample may be carry-over from other donors' samples. The conserved cysteine and the conserved F or W are not part of the CDR3 here. Each record gives: V gene, CDR3 protein.

V gene: TRBV15; CDR3 protein: ATSHSGDTDTQY
V gene: TRBV7-8; CDR3 protein: ASSLVSSYNEQF
V gene: TRBV11-2; CDR3 protein: ASSLGVREAYEQY
V gene: TRBV5-4; CDR3 protein: ASSRTSGGNYNEQF
V gene: TRBV6-2/TRBV6-3; CDR3 protein: ASGGQPSTRNIQY
V gene: TRBV2; CDR3 protein: ASLPIVDNNQPQH
V gene: TRBV10-2; CDR3 protein: ASSASNQPQH
V gene: TRBV27; CDR3 protein: ASSRRGGSTTYEQY
V gene: TRBV18; CDR3 protein: ASSRDRPGLGGEKLF
V gene: TRBV27; CDR3 protein: ASSSNLWNTEAF
V gene: TRBV20-1; CDR3 protein: SARPPHGAKGETQY
V gene: TRBV4-2; CDR3 protein: ASSQVDGNTEAF
V gene: TRBV6-2/TRBV6-3; CDR3 protein: ASSDPVGQALKETQY
V gene: TRBV6-5; CDR3 protein: ATFPGGLSPLH
V gene: TRBV28; CDR3 protein: ASSSPPGLFGGYT
V gene: TRBV7-8; CDR3 protein: ASSIGAGVSTDTQY
V gene: TRBV4-1; CDR3 protein: ASSQAFGGAQDTDTQY
V gene: TRBV7-2; CDR3 protein: ASSFSGEIYEQY
V gene: TRBV19; CDR3 protein: ASSIKDHNSPLH
V gene: TRBV12-3/TRBV12-4; CDR3 protein: ASSLGQGPEAF
V gene: TRBV7-2; CDR3 protein: ASSLALRGNEQF
V gene: TRBV7-9; CDR3 protein: ASSLVGAGGVEAF
V gene: TRBV27; CDR3 protein: ASSPPRLAGGPDTQY
V gene: TRBV10-2; CDR3 protein: ASQGPNYGYT